This is a list of T cell receptor beta chains from one sample in a study of cytomegalovirus exposure and HLA in healthy donors. The repertoire was sequenced with immunoSEQ multiplex PCR; TCRdb's copy has only in-frame clones and lacks some. The sample has 60,000 to 70,000 clones; roughly 74% are singletons. The specimen was PBMCs. All receptors come from a man aged 18 to 29 in good health and CMV-seropositive. Each CDR3 is given with its conserved first and last residue. D genes are given only for firm matches. Some rows have no size entry. The others give once, few or many, or a class for an expanded clone.

clone size	J gene	D gene	V gene	CDR3 DNA	CDR3 protein
NA	TRBJ2-7	NA	TRBV9	TGTGCCAGCAGCGCGACGGGGAGCTCCTACGAGCAGTACTTC	CASSATGSSYEQYF
NA	TRBJ1-1	NA	TRBV25-1	TGTGCCAGCACCCTCGGCGGGACTGAAGCTTTCTTT	CASTLGGTEAFF
once	TRBJ2-5	NA	TRBV5-1	TGCGCCAGCAGTCGGGCAGGGGAAGAGACCCAGTACTTC	CASSRAGEETQYF
few	TRBJ1-4	NA	TRBV7-9	TGTGCCAGCACCCAGGGTGCAACTAATGAAAAACTGTTTTTT	CASTQGATNEKLFF
NA	TRBJ1-2	TRBD1	TRBV2	TGTGCCAGCAGTGAAGTGGGGACAGGACTTTATGGCTACACCTTC	CASSEVGTGLYGYTF
NA	TRBJ2-7	TRBD2	TRBV6-1	TGTGCCAGCAGTGAATCAGGGACTAGCGGGTACGAGCAGTACTTC	CASSESGTSGYEQYF
few	TRBJ1-1	TRBD1	TRBV30	TGTGCCTGGAGTGTACAAGGGGGCGAAGCTTTCTTT	CAWSVQGGEAFF
NA	TRBJ2-1	TRBD2	TRBV6-5	TGTGCCAGCAGTTCCCCTCCTAGCGGGAGTAATGAGCAGTTCTTC	CASSSPPSGSNEQFF
medium-sized	TRBJ2-1	TRBD1	TRBV5-4	TGTGCCAGCAGCCCGAGGGACAGGCCCCTAGAGCAGTTCTTC	CASSPRDRPLEQFF
NA	TRBJ2-5	TRBD1	TRBV9	TGTGCCAGCAGCGTACCGGGACAGGGACGTGAGACCCAGTACTTC	CASSVPGQGRETQYF
NA	TRBJ2-7	TRBD2	TRBV13	TGTGCCAGCAACGAACGGGGGGGGTTATACGAGCAGTACTTC	CASNERGGLYEQYF
NA	TRBJ2-7	TRBD1	TRBV5-1	TGCGCCAGCAGCTTGGAGTCCGGGACAGAAGCCTACGAGCAGTACTTC	CASSLESGTEAYEQYF
NA	TRBJ1-5	TRBD1	TRBV10-2	TGCGCCAGCTCACAGGGGGTGGGCAATCAGCCCCAGCATTTT	CASSQGVGNQPQHF
NA	TRBJ2-1	TRBD1	TRBV7-9	TGTGCCAGTCTCCCCGGGACAGGGGGCCACGAGCAGTTCTTC	CASLPGTGGHEQFF
NA	TRBJ1-1	NA	TRBV4-1	TGCGCCAGCAGCCAGCTGGCAGGGCGGAACACTGAAGCTTTCTTT	CASSQLAGRNTEAFF
few	TRBJ1-3	NA	TRBV2	TGTGCCAGCAGTGAAGCCTTCCCCAGTGTTTTGGTCTATTTT	CASSEAFPSVLVYF
NA	TRBJ1-5	NA	TRBV7-2	TGTGCCAGCAGCTTTGACGGGAATCAGCCCCAGCATTTT	CASSFDGNQPQHF
NA	TRBJ2-7	NA	TRBV5-4	TGTGCCAGCAGCTCAATGGAGGGTGGCGGCTACGAGCAGTACTTC	CASSSMEGGGYEQYF
few	TRBJ1-1	NA	TRBV14	TGTGCCAGCACCCCTTCAGAGGATAAGAACACTGAAGCTTTCTTT	CASTPSEDKNTEAFF
NA	TRBJ1-2	NA	TRBV10-3	TGTGCCATCAGTGAGTCGGGGGCACGTGGCTACACCTTC	CAISESGARGYTF
NA	TRBJ2-7	NA	TRBV6-1	TGTGCCAGCACCCGAACGTCGGCCCAGGACTACGAGCAGTACTTC	CASTRTSAQDYEQYF
NA	TRBJ2-5	NA	TRBV19	TGTGCCAGTAGTATGACAGCTAATGAAGAGACCCAGTACTTC	CASSMTANEETQYF
NA	TRBJ1-1	TRBD1	TRBV15	TGTGCCACCAGCAGGGGGGGGACAGGGGGGCCTTTCTTT	CATSRGGTGGPFF
NA	TRBJ1-4	NA	TRBV30	TGTGCCTCCGACAGGTTTAATGAAAAACTGTTTTTT	CASDRFNEKLFF
NA	TRBJ2-7	TRBD1	TRBV4-1	TGCGCCAGCAGCCCCGGGACAGGAGCCTACGAGCAGTACTTC	CASSPGTGAYEQYF
NA	TRBJ1-2	NA	TRBV6-5	TGTGCCAGCAGTTATGGGAGGGGGGAGAGTGGCTACACCTTC	CASSYGRGESGYTF
NA	TRBJ1-6	NA	TRBV9	TGTGCCAGCAGCGTAGATAGTGCGGGGATCTCACCCCTCCACTTT	CASSVDSAGISPLHF
NA	TRBJ2-3	NA	TRBV28	TGTGCCAGCTACGGAGATACGCAGTATTTT	CASYGDTQYF
NA	TRBJ1-5	TRBD1	TRBV6-1	TGTGCCAGCAGCGAGGGACAGGGTCTGCAGCCCCAGCATTTT	CASSEGQGLQPQHF
few	TRBJ1-2	NA	TRBV4-1	TGCGCCAGCAGCCAAGAAGAGGGCCGTTCTGACTATGGCTACACCTTC	CASSQEEGRSDYGYTF
NA	TRBJ2-1	NA	TRBV30	TGTGCCTGGGATCTAGGCTCTGAGCAGTTCTTC	CAWDLGSEQFF
NA	TRBJ2-7	NA	TRBV10-3	TGTGCCATGCGGGTGGACTCCTCATCAACGGGGGAGCAGTACTTC	CAMRVDSSSTGEQYF
NA	TRBJ1-2	NA	TRBV13	TGTGCCAGCAGCTTAGTTGGGCAGGTGGATGGCTACACCTTC	CASSLVGQVDGYTF
few	TRBJ1-1	NA	TRBV7-8	TGTGCCAGCAGCTTAATAGAGGGCTCCTCTGGAGCTTTCTTT	CASSLIEGSSGAFF
NA	TRBJ2-5	TRBD2	TRBV10-1	TGCGCCAGCAGCGGCAGCGGGGGGACCCAGTACTTC	CASSGSGGTQYF
NA	TRBJ1-1	NA	TRBV29-1	TGCAGCGTAGAACCCACTCCGGGGAAAGCTTTCTTT	CSVEPTPGKAFF
NA	TRBJ1-3	TRBD1	TRBV29-1	TGCAGCGCGGGACAGGGGGCGGGAAACACCATATATTTT	CSAGQGAGNTIYF
NA	TRBJ1-5	TRBD1	TRBV28	TGTGCCAGCCTCGGACAGGGTCGTCAGCCCCAGCATTTT	CASLGQGRQPQHF
NA	TRBJ2-2	NA	TRBV7-8	TGTGCCAGCAGCTTACAGGGGATGGAAACCGGGGAGCTGTTTTTT	CASSLQGMETGELFF
NA	TRBJ1-1	TRBD1	TRBV30	TGTGCCGTTTGGACAGGCGTTGAAGCTTTCTTT	CAVWTGVEAFF
NA	TRBJ2-7	TRBD2	TRBV6-5	TGTGCCAGCAGTTACTCTAGCGGGGGGATCTACGAGCAGTACTTC	CASSYSSGGIYEQYF
NA	TRBJ1-2	NA	TRBV7-2	TGTGCCAGCAGCTTATCATATGGCTACACCTTC	CASSLSYGYTF
NA	TRBJ1-1	NA	TRBV30	TGTGCCTGGATACTTAGGGGTTACGGTGAAGCTTTCTTT	CAWILRGYGEAFF
NA	TRBJ2-1	NA	TRBV5-1	TGCGCCAGCAGCTTGTCCCGACTAGTCCCCAATGAGCAGTTCTTC	CASSLSRLVPNEQFF
NA	TRBJ1-2	NA	TRBV9	TGTGCCAGCACTCGTGGTGCAGACTATGGCTACACCTTC	CASTRGADYGYTF
NA	TRBJ1-5	NA	TRBV7-9	TGTGCCAGCAGCGCAACGGACAGTAATCAGCCCCAGCATTTT	CASSATDSNQPQHF
few	TRBJ1-5	NA	TRBV28	TGTGCCAGCAGGAGTACCAATCAGCCCCAGCATTTT	CASRSTNQPQHF
NA	TRBJ1-2	NA	TRBV30	TGTGCCTGGAGTAGGGGTAGCGTCGTGCGGGATTTCTATGGCTACACCTTC	CAWSRGSVVRDFYGYTF
NA	TRBJ2-3	NA	TRBV29-1	TGCAGCGCAGAACCCCCACGGGAGGATACGCAGTATTTT	CSAEPPREDTQYF
once	TRBJ2-7	NA	TRBV23-1	TGCGCCAGCACCCGACAGATTAGCTCCTACGAGCAGTACTTC	CASTRQISSYEQYF
NA	TRBJ2-1	NA	TRBV6-1	TGTGCCAGCAGTGGGTGGCAGGGGATGAGTGAGCAGTTCTTC	CASSGWQGMSEQFF
NA	TRBJ1-1	NA	TRBV11-3	TGTGCCAGCAGCTTGGACAGGAACACTGAAGCTTTCTTT	CASSLDRNTEAFF
NA	TRBJ2-2	TRBD2	TRBV30	TGTGCCTGGAGTACCGGACTAGTGGGCGGGGAGCTGTTTTTT	CAWSTGLVGGELFF
NA	TRBJ2-1	TRBD2	TRBV10-3	TGTGCCATCAGCCGACTGGGGACTAGCGGGGGGGGATACAATGAGCAGTTCTTC	CAISRLGTSGGGYNEQFF
NA	TRBJ1-5	NA	TRBV2	TGTGCCAGCAGAGAACAGGGACTCGAGCGCCAGCCCCAGCATTTT	CASREQGLERQPQHF
NA	TRBJ2-5	NA	TRBV18	TGTGCCAGCTCTCTAGGGGCCCAGCAGGAGACCCAGTACTTC	CASSLGAQQETQYF
NA	TRBJ1-2	NA	TRBV6-1	TGTGCCAGCAGTGAATCGAGGGAATCAAGCTATGGCTACACCTTC	CASSESRESSYGYTF